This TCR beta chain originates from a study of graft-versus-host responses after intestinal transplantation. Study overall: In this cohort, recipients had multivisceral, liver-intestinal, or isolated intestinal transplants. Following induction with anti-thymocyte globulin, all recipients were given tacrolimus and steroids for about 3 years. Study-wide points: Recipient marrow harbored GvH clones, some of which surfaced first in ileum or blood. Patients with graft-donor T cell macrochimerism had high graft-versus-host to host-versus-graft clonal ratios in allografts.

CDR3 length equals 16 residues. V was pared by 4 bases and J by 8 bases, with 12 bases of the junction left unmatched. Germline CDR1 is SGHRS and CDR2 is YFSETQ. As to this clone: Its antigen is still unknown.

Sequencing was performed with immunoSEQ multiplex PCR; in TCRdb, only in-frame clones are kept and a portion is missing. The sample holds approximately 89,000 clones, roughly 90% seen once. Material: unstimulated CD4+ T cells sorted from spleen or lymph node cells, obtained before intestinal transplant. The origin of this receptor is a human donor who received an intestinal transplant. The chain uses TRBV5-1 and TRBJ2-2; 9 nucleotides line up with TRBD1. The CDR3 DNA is TGCGCCAGCAGCAATGCCGGGACAGGGCTCTTTGGGGAGCTGTTTTTT. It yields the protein CASSNAGTGLFGELFF.